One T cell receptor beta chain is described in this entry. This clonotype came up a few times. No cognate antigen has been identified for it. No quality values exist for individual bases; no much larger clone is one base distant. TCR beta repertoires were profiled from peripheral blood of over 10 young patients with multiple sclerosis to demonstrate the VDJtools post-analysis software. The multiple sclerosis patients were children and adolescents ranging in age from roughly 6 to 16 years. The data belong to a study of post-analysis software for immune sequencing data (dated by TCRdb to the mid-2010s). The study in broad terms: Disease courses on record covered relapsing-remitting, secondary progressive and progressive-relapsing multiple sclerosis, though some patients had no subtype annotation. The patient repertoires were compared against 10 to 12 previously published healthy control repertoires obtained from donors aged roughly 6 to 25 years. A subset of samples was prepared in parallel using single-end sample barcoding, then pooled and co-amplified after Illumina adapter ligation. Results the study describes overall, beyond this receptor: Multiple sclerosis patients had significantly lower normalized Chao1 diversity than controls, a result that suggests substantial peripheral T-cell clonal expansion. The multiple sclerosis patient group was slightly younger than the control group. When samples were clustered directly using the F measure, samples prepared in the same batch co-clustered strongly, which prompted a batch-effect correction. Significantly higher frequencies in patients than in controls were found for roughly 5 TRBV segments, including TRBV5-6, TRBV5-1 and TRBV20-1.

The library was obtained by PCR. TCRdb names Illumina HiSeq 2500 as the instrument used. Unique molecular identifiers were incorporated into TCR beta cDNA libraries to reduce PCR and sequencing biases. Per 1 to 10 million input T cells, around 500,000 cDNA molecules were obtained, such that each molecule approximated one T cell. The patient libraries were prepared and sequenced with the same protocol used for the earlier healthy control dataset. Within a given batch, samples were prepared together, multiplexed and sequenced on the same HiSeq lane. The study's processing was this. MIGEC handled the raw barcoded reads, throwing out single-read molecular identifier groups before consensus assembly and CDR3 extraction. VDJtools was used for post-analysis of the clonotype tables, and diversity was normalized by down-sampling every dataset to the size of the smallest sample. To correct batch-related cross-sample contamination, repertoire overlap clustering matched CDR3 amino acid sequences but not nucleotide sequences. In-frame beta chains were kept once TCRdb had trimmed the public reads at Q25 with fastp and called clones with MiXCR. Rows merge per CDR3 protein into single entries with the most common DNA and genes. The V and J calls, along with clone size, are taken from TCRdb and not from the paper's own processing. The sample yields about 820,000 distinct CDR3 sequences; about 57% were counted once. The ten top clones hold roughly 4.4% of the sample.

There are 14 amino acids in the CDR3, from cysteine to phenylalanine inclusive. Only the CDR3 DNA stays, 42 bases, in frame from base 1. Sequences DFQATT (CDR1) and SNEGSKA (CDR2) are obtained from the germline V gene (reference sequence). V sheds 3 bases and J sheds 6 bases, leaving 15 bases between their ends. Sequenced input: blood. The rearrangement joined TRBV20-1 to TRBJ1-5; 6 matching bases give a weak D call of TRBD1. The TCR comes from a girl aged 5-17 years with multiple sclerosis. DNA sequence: TGCAGTGCTAGCGAGGGGGGGAAGGGTCAGCCCCAGCATTTT. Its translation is CSASEGGKGQPQHF.